The TCR beta chain under discussion was sequenced for a study of blood T cell repertoires in COVID-19. Libraries were prepared by immunoSEQ multiplex PCR; TCRdb keeps only in-frame clonotypes and omits some of them. In the table there are around 250,000 clones, under 90% of which are singletons. This CDR3 is built from 16 residues. Trimming took 1 base from V and 5 from J, leaving 14 bases between them. Germline-derived CDR1 and CDR2 are MGHRA and YSYEKL. Sequencing input: peripheral blood. This rearrangement joins TRBV4-1 to TRBJ1-4, with D maybe TRBD1 (5 bases). This receptor was identified in a woman aged 40-49 years who had recovered from COVID-19. CDR3 sequence (DNA): TGCGCCAGCAGCCAAGGACTGCAGGGCGGAAATGAAAAACTGTTTTTT. This translates into CASSQGLQGGNEKLFF.